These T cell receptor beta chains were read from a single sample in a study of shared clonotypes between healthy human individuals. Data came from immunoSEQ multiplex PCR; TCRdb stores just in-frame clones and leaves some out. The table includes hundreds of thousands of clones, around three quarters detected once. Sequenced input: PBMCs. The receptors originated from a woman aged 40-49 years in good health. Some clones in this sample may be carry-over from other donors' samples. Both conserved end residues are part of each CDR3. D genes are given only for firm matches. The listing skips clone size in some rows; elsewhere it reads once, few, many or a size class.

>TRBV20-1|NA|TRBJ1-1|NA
CTCPDYGEAFF
TGCACCTGTCCCGATTACGGTGAAGCTTTCTTT
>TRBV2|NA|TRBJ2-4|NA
CASSEGYNQGNIQYF
TGTGCCAGCAGTGAGGGATATAATCAAGGAAACATTCAGTACTTC
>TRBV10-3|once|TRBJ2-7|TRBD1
CAIKATGEEQYF
TGTGCCATCAAAGCCACAGGGGAAGAGCAGTACTTC
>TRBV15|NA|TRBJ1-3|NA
CATSRDLGSSGNTIYF
TGTGCCACCAGCAGAGATCTAGGCAGCTCTGGAAACACCATATATTTT
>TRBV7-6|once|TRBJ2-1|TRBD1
CASSSDRELNNEQFF
TGTGCCAGCAGCTCAGACAGGGAGTTGAACAATGAGCAGTTCTTC
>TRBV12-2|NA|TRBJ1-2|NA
CASRLGDRLHYGYTF
TGTGCAAGTCGCTTAGGGGACAGGCTGCATTATGGCTACACCTTC
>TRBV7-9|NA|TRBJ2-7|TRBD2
CASSLGASGRAGEQYF
TGTGCCAGCAGCTTAGGGGCTAGCGGGAGGGCAGGTGAGCAGTACTTC
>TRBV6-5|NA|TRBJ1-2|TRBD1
CASSETGDYGYTF
TGTGCCAGCAGTGAAACAGGGGACTATGGCTACACCTTC
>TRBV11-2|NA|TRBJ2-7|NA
CASSAAVSGEQYF
TGTGCCAGCAGCGCCGCGGTTTCGGGCGAGCAGTACTTC
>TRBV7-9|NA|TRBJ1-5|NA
CASSRGPGQPQHF
TGTGCCAGCAGCCGCGGGCCGGGACAGCCCCAGCATTTT
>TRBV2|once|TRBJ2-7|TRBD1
CASRAWDRVNMYEQYF
TGTGCCAGCAGAGCCTGGGACAGGGTGAATATGTACGAGCAGTACTTC
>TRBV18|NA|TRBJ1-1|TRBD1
CASSPEFFGTGGEKEAFF
TGTGCCAGCTCACCAGAGTTCTTTGGGACAGGTGGGGAAAAGGAAGCTTTCTTT
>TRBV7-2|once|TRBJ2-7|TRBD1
CASSRTGYEQYF
TGTGCCAGCAGTCGGACAGGTTACGAGCAGTACTTC
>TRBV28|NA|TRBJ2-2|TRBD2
CASSSAGGAGELFF
TGTGCCAGCAGTTCAGCGGGGGGTGCCGGGGAGCTGTTTTTT
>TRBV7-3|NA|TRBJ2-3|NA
CASSLGTSTDTQYF
TGTGCCAGCAGCTTAGGTACTAGCACAGATACGCAGTATTTT
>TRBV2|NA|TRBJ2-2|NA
CASSNTNTGELFF
TGTGCCAGCAGTAACACCAACACCGGGGAGCTGTTTTTT
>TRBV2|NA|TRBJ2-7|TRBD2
CASNTGGSYEQYF
TGTGCCAGCAATACCGGGGGGTCCTACGAGCAGTACTTC
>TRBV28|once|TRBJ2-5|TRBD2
CASSSRRAGVRETQYF
TGTGCCAGCAGTTCCAGGCGGGCGGGGGTTCGGGAGACCCAGTACTTC
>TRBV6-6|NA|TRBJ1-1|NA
CASNPRGDAEAFF
TGTGCCAGCAATCCAAGGGGGGACGCTGAAGCTTTCTTT
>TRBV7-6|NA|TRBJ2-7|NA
CASSLNGRAGEQYF
TGTGCCAGCAGCTTAAATGGTCGGGCGGGGGAGCAGTACTTC
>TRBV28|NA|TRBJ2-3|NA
CASTSGQPGRYF
TGTGCCAGCACCTCGGGGCAGCCCGGTCGGTATTTT
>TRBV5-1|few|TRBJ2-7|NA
CASSLAGEYEQYF
TGCGCCAGCAGCTTGGCCGGGGAGTACGAGCAGTACTTC
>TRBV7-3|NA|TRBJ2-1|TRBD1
CASSHSAVRTGGPYNEQFF
TGTGCCAGCAGTCATTCGGCGGTTAGGACAGGGGGGCCCTACAATGAGCAGTTCTTC
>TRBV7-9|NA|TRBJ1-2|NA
CASSPREEYNYGYTF
TGTGCCAGCAGCCCCCGGGAGGAATATAACTATGGCTACACCTTC
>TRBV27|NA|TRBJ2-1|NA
CASSYLGDEQFF
TGTGCCAGCAGTTATTTGGGGGATGAGCAGTTCTTC
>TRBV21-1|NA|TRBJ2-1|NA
CASSKGRGEFSSSSYNEQFF
TGTGCCAGCAGCAAAGGGAGGGGGGAGTTTTCGTCTAGCTCCTACAATGAGCAGTTCTTC
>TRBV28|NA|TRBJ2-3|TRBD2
CASSLYVGGSSQYF
TGTGCCAGCAGTTTATATGTCGGGGGGAGTTCGCAGTATTTT
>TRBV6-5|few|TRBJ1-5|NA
CASRPNGPSNQPQHF
TGTGCCAGCAGACCCAACGGCCCTAGCAATCAGCCCCAGCATTTT
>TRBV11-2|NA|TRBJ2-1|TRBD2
CASSRGLAGYDEQFF
TGTGCCAGCAGCCGGGGACTAGCGGGGTACGATGAGCAGTTCTTC
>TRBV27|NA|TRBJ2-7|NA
CASSSPNRVSSYEQYF
TGTGCCAGCAGTTCCCCAAACAGGGTTAGCTCCTACGAGCAGTACTTC
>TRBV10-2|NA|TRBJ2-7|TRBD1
CASSMTGGSYEQYF
TGCGCCAGCAGTATGACAGGGGGGTCCTACGAGCAGTACTTC
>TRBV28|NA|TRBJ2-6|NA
CASTQISGANVLTF
TGTGCCAGCACACAAATCTCTGGGGCCAACGTCCTGACTTTC
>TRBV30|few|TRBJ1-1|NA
CAWSREALMNTEAFF
TGTGCCTGGAGTCGGGAGGCCTTAATGAACACTGAAGCTTTCTTT
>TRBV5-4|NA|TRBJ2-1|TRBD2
CASSLAGGPYEQFF
TGTGCCAGCAGCCTAGCGGGAGGGCCTTATGAGCAGTTCTTC
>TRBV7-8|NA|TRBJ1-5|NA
CASSFSGTANQPQHF
TGTGCCAGCAGCTTTTCCGGGACGGCCAATCAGCCCCAGCATTTT
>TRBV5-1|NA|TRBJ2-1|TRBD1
CASSLAEGTGAFNEQFF
TGCGCCAGCAGCTTGGCCGAGGGGACAGGGGCTTTCAATGAGCAGTTCTTC
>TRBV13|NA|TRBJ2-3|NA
CASSLRRMRADTQYF
TGTGCCAGCAGCTTAAGGAGGATGCGGGCAGATACGCAGTATTTT
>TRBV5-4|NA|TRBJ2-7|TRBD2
CASSRAGGRLDEQYF
TGTGCCAGCAGTCGAGCGGGAGGGCGGTTAGACGAGCAGTACTTC
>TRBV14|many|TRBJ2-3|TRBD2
CASSRTSGSTDTQYF
TGTGCCAGCAGCCGGACTAGCGGGAGCACAGATACGCAGTATTTT
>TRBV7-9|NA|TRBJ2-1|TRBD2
CASSPTPLGLAGVNEQFF
TGTGCCAGCAGCCCGACCCCACTGGGACTAGCGGGAGTCAATGAGCAGTTCTTC
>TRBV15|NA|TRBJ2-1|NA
CATGRGPLREQFF
TGTGCCACCGGCCGGGGACCTCTTAGGGAGCAGTTCTTC
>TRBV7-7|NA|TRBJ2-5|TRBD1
CASSVQGAGETQYF
TGTGCTAGCAGCGTACAGGGGGCCGGGGAGACCCAGTACTTC
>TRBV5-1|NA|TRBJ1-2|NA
CASSLSPLYGYTF
TGCGCCAGCAGCTTGTCCCCTCTCTATGGCTACACCTTC
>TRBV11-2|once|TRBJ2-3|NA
CASSFNWRARPDTQYF
TGTGCCAGCAGCTTCAACTGGAGGGCCAGGCCAGATACGCAGTATTTT
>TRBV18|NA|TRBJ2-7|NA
CASSPRAHLEYEQYF
TGTGCCAGCTCACCACGGGCCCACCTGGAGTACGAGCAGTACTTC
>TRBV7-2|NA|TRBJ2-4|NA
CASSLDRNIQYF
TGTGCCAGCAGCTTAGACAGAAACATTCAGTACTTC
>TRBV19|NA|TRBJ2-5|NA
CASSLGLDRWTQYF
TGTGCCAGTAGTCTCGGACTCGACCGGTGGACCCAGTACTTC
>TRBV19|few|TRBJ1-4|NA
CASSLGRSSNEKLFF
TGTGCCAGTAGTCTCGGCCGTTCCTCTAATGAAAAACTGTTTTTT
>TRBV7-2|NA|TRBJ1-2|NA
CASSLSRGIYGYTF
TGTGCCAGCAGCTTAAGCAGGGGCATATATGGCTACACCTTC
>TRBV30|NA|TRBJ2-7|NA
CAWSVRGRPIEQYF
TGTGCCTGGAGTGTCCGAGGACGACCAATAGAGCAGTACTTC
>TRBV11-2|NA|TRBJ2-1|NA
CASSTPVYEQFF
TGTGCCAGCAGCACGCCCGTATATGAGCAGTTCTTC
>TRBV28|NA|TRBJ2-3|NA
CASSPGRAGADTQYF
TGTGCCAGCAGCCCGGGCCGAGCGGGCGCAGATACGCAGTATTTT
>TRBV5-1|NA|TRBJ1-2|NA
CASGQGASYGYTF
TGCGCCAGCGGCCAGGGTGCGTCCTATGGCTACACCTTC
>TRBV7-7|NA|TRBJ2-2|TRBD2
CASSPGLAGVVGELFF
TGTGCTAGCAGCCCTGGACTAGCGGGAGTTGTCGGGGAGCTGTTTTTT
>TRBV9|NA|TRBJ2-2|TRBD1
CASSAPGTGNTGELFF
TGTGCCAGCAGCGCGCCGGGGACAGGGAACACCGGGGAGCTGTTTTTT
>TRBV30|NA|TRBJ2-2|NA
CAWSVMGRNTGELFF
TGTGCCTGGAGTGTTATGGGGAGGAACACCGGGGAGCTGTTTTTT
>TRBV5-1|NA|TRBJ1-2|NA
CASSLDPEGGYTF
TGCGCCAGCAGCTTGGATCCCGAGGGTGGCTACACCTTC